These T cell receptor beta chains were read from a single sample in a study of control samples from healthy donors and cancer patients. Data came from immunoSEQ multiplex PCR; TCRdb stores just in-frame clones and leaves some out. The data hold about 59,000 clones, with about 92% observed a single time. What was sequenced was PBMCs. These receptors were collected from a man aged 40-49 years with colorectal cancer. Both conserved end residues are part of each CDR3. A D gene is named only where the DNA matches it firmly. Only part of the rows carry a size: once, few, many, or a class if the clone is expanded.

V	D	J	length	size	DNA	CDR3
TRBV5-4	.	TRBJ2-7	13	.	TGTGCCAGCAGCTCGAGCCTCCTTTACGAGCAGTACTTC	CASSSSLLYEQYF
TRBV7-2	TRBD2	TRBJ2-3	19	.	TGTGCCAGCAGCTCACCCGGGGGACTAGCGGGGGGGAGCACAGATACGCAGTATTTT	CASSSPGGLAGGSTDTQYF
TRBV3-1/TRBV3-2	.	TRBJ1-6	13	.	TGTGCCAGCGGGGGGGCCTATAATTCACCCCTCCACTTT	CASGGAYNSPLHF
TRBV18	.	TRBJ2-2	14	.	TGTGCCAGCTCACCACTGGGGCGTACCGGGGAGCTGTTTTTT	CASSPLGRTGELFF
TRBV27	TRBD1	TRBJ1-1	16	.	TGTGCCAGCAGTTTCCTGACAGGGGGGGTGGGCACTGAAGCTTTCTTT	CASSFLTGGVGTEAFF
TRBV11-3	.	TRBJ2-1	15	.	TGTGCCAGCAGCTTCTTGACTAGCTCCTACAATGAGCAGTTCTTC	CASSFLTSSYNEQFF
TRBV7-6	.	TRBJ1-1	14	.	TGTGCCAGCAGCTTACAACAGGGAGTCACTGAAGCTTTCTTT	CASSLQQGVTEAFF
TRBV2	.	TRBJ1-6	15	.	TGTGCCAGCAGACCGACAGGAGACTATAATTCACCCCTCCACTTT	CASRPTGDYNSPLHF
TRBV2	.	TRBJ2-7	14	.	TGTGCCAGCAACCTCCTAGGGGGCTCCTACGAGCAGTACTTC	CASNLLGGSYEQYF
TRBV2	TRBD1	TRBJ1-2	16	once	TGTGCCAGCAGTGACTACCAAACAGGGGCCCCTTATGGCTACACCTTC	CASSDYQTGAPYGYTF
TRBV6-1	.	TRBJ1-1	18	.	TGTGCCAGCAGTGACACCACCCCAGGGTGGTCAGGGAACACTGAAGCTTTCTTT	CASSDTTPGWSGNTEAFF
TRBV10-1	TRBD2	TRBJ2-3	13	.	TGCGCCAGATCCCGGGAGGCAGGTGATACGCAGTATTTT	CARSREAGDTQYF
TRBV5-1	TRBD1	TRBJ1-1	17	.	TGCGCCAGCAGCTTTACGGACAGGGGGAATATGAACACTGAAGCTTTCTTT	CASSFTDRGNMNTEAFF
TRBV19	.	TRBJ2-4	14	.	TGTGCCAGTAGTATATCCGGGGGCAAAAACATTCAGTACTTC	CASSISGGKNIQYF
TRBV6-5	TRBD2	TRBJ2-2	15	.	TGTGCCAGCAGCTCACTAGCGGGGGGACCCGGGGAGCTGTTTTTT	CASSSLAGGPGELFF
TRBV6-4	TRBD1	TRBJ1-3	16	.	TGTGCCAGCACCCCGGAGGACGACAGGGGTGGAAACACCATATATTTT	CASTPEDDRGGNTIYF
TRBV3-1/TRBV3-2	TRBD2	TRBJ2-1	17	.	TGTGCCAGCAGCCAAGAAGCGGGCGGGGGGGCCGTCAATGAGCAGTTCTTC	CASSQEAGGGAVNEQFF
TRBV3-1/TRBV3-2	TRBD1	TRBJ2-5	16	.	TGTGCCAGCAGCCAAGGTGGGGGACAGGGGGAAGAGACCCAGTACTTC	CASSQGGGQGEETQYF
TRBV5-4	.	TRBJ2-7	13	.	TGTGCCAGCAGCCGAGGAACTGTATACGAGCAGTACTTC	CASSRGTVYEQYF
TRBV5-4	TRBD2	TRBJ2-5	17	.	TGTGCCAGCAGCTTAGGGGCGGGGGGGCCTAGGAGGGAGACCCAGTACTTC	CASSLGAGGPRRETQYF
TRBV18	TRBD1	TRBJ2-7	15	.	TGTGCCAGCTCACCAGGGACAGGGGGATCCTACGAGCAGTACTTC	CASSPGTGGSYEQYF
TRBV9	.	TRBJ2-6	16	.	TGTGCCAGCAGCGCTCCGTCCGCAACCTGGGCCAACGTCCTGACTTTC	CASSAPSATWANVLTF
TRBV5-1	TRBD2	TRBJ2-5	16	.	TGCGCCAGCAGCTTGGCTTCTGCGGGGGGACAAGAGACCCAGTACTTC	CASSLASAGGQETQYF